Sequencing of this TCR beta chain was carried out in a study of CD8 T cells in Susac syndrome. Reverse transcription of roughly 0.45 to 1 ug RNA was performed with random hexamers. Amplification of the TCR beta CDR3 was carried out by immunoSEQ multiplex PCR, which spanned a total of 54 Vbeta and 13 Jbeta segments. TCRdb reprocessed the immunoSEQ multiplex PCR reads with MiXCR, giving one entry per CDR3 protein. Here the sample spans some 170,000 distinct CDR3 sequences, about 95% being singletons. The CDR3 runs to 12 residues. Per germline, CDR1 SQVTM and CDR2 ANQGSEA. The V and J ends lost 7 bases and 5 bases respectively, with 14 bases between them.

The chain employs TRBV29-1 and TRBJ1-1, with no clear D. The origin of this receptor is a human donor in good health. The sample taken for sequencing was CD4+ T cells from PBMCs. This chain's CDR3 is CSALAGRTEAFF. The CDR3 nucleotides read TGCAGCGCTCTGGCAGGTAGGACTGAAGCTTTCTTT.